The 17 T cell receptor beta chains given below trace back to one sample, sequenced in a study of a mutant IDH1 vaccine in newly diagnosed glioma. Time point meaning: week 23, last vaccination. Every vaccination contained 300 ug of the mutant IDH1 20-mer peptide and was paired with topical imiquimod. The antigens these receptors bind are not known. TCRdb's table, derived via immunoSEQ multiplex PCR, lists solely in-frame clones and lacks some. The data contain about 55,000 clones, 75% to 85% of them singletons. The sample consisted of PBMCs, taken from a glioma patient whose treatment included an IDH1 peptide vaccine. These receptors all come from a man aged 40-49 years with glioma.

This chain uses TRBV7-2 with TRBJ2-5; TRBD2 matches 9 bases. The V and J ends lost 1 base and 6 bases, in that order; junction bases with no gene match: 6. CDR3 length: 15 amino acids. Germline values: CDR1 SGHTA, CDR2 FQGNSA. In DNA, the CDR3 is TGTGCCAGCAGCTTAGGTGGCGGGGGGGCTCAGACCCAGTACTTC. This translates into CASSLGGGGAQTQYF.

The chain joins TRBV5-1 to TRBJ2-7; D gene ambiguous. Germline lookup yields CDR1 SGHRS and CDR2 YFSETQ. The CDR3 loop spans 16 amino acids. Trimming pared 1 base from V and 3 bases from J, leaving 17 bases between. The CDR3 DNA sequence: TGCGCCAGCAGCTTGATTATGAGAGATCCTCTCTACGAGCAGTACTTC. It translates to CASSLIMRDPLYEQYF.

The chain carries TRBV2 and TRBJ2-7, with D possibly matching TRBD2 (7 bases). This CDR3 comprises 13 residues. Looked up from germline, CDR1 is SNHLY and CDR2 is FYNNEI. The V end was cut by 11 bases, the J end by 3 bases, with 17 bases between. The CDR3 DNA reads TGTGCCGGGGGGGGGCAGCAGAACTACGAGCAGTACTTC. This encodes CAGGGQQNYEQYF. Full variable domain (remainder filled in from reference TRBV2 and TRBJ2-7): EPEVTQTPSHQVTQMGQEVILRCVPISNHLYFYWYRQILGQKVEFLVSFYNNEISEKSEIFDDQFSVERPDGSNFTLKIRSTKLEDSAMYFCAGGGQQNYEQYFGPGTRLTVT.

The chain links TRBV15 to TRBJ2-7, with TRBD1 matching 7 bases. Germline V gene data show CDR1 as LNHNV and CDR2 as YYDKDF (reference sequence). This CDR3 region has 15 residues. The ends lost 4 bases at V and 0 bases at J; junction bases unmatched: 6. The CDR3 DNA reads TGTGCCACCAGCATGTACAGGGGCCGCTCCTACGAGCAGTACTTC. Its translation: CATSMYRGRSYEQYF.

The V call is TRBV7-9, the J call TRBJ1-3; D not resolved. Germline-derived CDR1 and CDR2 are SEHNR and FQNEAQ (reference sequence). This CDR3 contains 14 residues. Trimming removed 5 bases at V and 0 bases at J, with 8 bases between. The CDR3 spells CASSDLHSGNTIYF. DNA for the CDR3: TGTGCCAGCAGCGATCTACACTCTGGAAACACCATATATTTT.

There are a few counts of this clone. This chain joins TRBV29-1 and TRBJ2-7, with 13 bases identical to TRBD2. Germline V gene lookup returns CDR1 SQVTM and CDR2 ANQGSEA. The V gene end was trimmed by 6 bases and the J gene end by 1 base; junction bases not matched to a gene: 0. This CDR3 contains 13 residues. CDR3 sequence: CSVTSGGSYEQYF. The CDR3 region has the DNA TGCAGCGTGACTAGCGGGGGGTCCTACGAGCAGTACTTC.

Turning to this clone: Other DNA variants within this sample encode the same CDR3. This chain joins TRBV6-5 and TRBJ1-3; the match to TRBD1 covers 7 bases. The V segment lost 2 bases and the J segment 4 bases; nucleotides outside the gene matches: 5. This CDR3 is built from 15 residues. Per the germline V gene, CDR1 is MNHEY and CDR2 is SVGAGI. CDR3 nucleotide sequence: TGTGCCAGCAGTTACAGCAGGGGGTCCGGAAACACCATATATTTT. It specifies CASSYSRGSGNTIYF.

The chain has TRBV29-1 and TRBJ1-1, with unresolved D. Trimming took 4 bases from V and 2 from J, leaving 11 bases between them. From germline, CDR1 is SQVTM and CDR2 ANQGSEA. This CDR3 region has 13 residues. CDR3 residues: CSVVVGGNTEAFF. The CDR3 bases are TGCAGCGTTGTTGTCGGAGGAAACACTGAAGCTTTCTTT.

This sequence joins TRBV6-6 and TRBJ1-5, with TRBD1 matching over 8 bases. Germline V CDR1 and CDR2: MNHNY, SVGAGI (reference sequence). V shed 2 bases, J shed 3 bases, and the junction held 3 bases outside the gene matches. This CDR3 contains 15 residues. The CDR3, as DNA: TGTGCCAGCAGTTACGGACAGGGCGACAATCAGCCCCAGCATTTT. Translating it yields CASSYGQGDNQPQHF.

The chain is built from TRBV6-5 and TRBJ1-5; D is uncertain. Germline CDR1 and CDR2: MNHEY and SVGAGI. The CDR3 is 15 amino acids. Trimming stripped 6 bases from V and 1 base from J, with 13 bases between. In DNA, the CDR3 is TGTGCCAGCAGCCTTACTAGGTCGAGCAATCAGCCCCAGCATTTT. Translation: CASSLTRSSNQPQHF.

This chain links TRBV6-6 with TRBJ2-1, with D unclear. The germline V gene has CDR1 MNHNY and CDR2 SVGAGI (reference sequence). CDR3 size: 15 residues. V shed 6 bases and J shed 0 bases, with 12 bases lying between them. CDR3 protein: CASSPSVSSYNEQFF. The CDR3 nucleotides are TGTGCCAGCAGCCCCAGCGTCAGCTCCTACAATGAGCAGTTCTTC.

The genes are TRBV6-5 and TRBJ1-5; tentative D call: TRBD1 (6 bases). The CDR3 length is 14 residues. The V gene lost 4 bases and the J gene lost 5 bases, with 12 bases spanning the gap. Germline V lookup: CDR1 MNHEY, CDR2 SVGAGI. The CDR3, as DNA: TGTGCCAGCAGTTCCAGACAGGTACATCAGCCCCAGCATTTT. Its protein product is CASSSRQVHQPQHF.

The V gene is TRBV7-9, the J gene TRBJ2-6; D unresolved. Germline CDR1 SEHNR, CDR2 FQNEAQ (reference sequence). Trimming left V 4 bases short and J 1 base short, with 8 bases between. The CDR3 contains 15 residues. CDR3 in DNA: TGTGCCAGCAGCTCCCCTGGTTCTGGGGCCAACGTCCTGACTTTC. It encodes CASSSPGSGANVLTF.

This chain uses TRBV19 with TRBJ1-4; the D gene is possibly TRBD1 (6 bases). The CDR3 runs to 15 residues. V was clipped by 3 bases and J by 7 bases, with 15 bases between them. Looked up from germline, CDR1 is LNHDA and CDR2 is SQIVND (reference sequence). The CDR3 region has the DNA TGTGCCAGTAGTATCGCCCGAGGACAGCGTGAAAAACTGTTTTTT. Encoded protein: CASSIARGQREKLFF.

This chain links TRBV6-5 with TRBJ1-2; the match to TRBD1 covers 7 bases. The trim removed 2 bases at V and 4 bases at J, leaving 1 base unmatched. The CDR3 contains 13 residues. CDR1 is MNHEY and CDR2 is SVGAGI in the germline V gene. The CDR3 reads CASSYGDSYGYTF. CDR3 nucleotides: TGTGCCAGCAGTTACGGGGACAGCTATGGCTACACCTTC.

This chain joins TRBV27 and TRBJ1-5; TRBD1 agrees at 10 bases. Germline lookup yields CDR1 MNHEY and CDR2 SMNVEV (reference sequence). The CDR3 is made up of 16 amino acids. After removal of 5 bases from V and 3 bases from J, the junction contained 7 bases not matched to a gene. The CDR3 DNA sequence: TGTGCCAGCAGTCCAGGGGGGACAGGGGCCAATCAGCCCCAGCATTTT. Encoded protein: CASSPGGTGANQPQHF.

The CDR3 DNA reads TGTGCCAGTGCGTTAGCGGGGAGGGAGACCCAGTACTTC. The encoded protein is CASALAGRETQYF. This chain joins TRBV19 and TRBJ2-5, with TRBD2 identical over 8 bases. V lost 8 bases, J lost 5 bases, and 7 bases stayed unmatched. CDR3 size: 13 residues. The germline gives CDR1 LNHDA, CDR2 SQIVND (reference sequence).